This T cell receptor (beta chain) derives from a study of shared clonotypes between healthy human individuals. Study at large: The plates for each donor numbered three CD4 naive, three CD4 memory, two CD8 naive and one CD8 memory.

Per germline, CDR1 SGHVS and CDR2 FNYEAQ. V was trimmed by 0 bases and J by 4 bases, leaving 7 bases between them. CDR3 length: 14 amino acids. Every donor was a Caucasian adult from Nashville, Tennessee. Every immunoSEQ plate was one replicate of a subset's evenly spread DNA. Assay: immunoSEQ multiplex PCR; the TCRdb copy retains only in-frame clones and omits some. The sample carries roughly 1,000,000 clones, about 84% recorded once. This clone appeared once. Its specificity is not known. The study, taken as a whole, reports: The study drew on few donors, limiting represented genetic and exposure-history diversity.

The sequenced material came from memory CD4+ T cells from PBMCs. The subset was: CD45RA-negative fraction. This receptor was identified in a man younger than 35 in good health. Some clones in this sample may be carry-over from other donors' samples. The chain combines TRBV7-6 with TRBJ1-5; D not resolved. The CDR3: CASSLASGNQPQHF. The CDR3 DNA is TGTGCCAGCAGCTTAGCTTCCGGGAATCAGCCCCAGCATTTT.